Listed below are T cell receptor beta chains from one sample, sequenced in a study of blood T cell repertoires in COVID-19. TCRdb's copy holds only in-frame clones and misses some; the assay was immunoSEQ multiplex PCR. The sample shows about 49,000 clones, roughly 82% of them seen only once. The sequenced material came from peripheral blood. The receptors were sampled from a woman aged 60-75 years with acute or convalescent COVID-19. CDR3s include the opening cysteine and the closing phenylalanine or tryptophan. Fields, in order: J gene, D gene, V gene, CDR3 DNA, CDR3 protein. The D gene is left open where the match is weak.

>TRBJ2-1|TRBD2|TRBV11-2
TGTGCCAGCAGCTTAGAAACTAGCGGGAAGCAGTTCTTC
CASSLETSGKQFF
>TRBJ2-1|TRBD2|TRBV7-2
TGTGCCAGCAGCTCGGGACTAGCGGGGGGGCATGAGCAGTTCTTC
CASSSGLAGGHEQFF
>TRBJ2-7|TRBD2|TRBV7-6
TGTGCCAGCAGCACGACTAGCGGATACGAGCAGTACTTC
CASSTTSGYEQYF
>TRBJ1-3|-|TRBV5-5
TGTGCCAGCAGCAAAACCCGTTGGACAACGGCTTCTGCTGGAAACACCATATATTTT
CASSKTRWTTASAGNTIYF
>TRBJ1-5|-|TRBV13
TGTGCCAGCAGCTCCAACAGGGACCGCGGGCCCCAGCATTTT
CASSSNRDRGPQHF
>TRBJ1-2|-|TRBV7-2
TGTGCCAGCAGCATAACGACAGCTAACTATGGCTACACCTTC
CASSITTANYGYTF
>TRBJ1-2|-|TRBV19
TGTGCCAGCGCCCCCCAGGCTAACTATGGCTACACCTTC
CASAPQANYGYTF
>TRBJ2-3|TRBD2|TRBV27
TGTGCCAGCGGCAGGACTAGCGGGAGAGGAGATACGCAGTATTTT
CASGRTSGRGDTQYF
>TRBJ2-1|TRBD1|TRBV3-1/TRBV3-2
TGTGCCAGCAGCCAAAAGGACCCGGGACAGGGGGCCGTCAATGAGCAGTTCTTC
CASSQKDPGQGAVNEQFF
>TRBJ2-7|TRBD2|TRBV28
TGTGCCAGCCGTTCCCCCTTGGGGGGGGTCTCCTACGAGCAGTACTTC
CASRSPLGGVSYEQYF